Listed below are T cell receptor beta chains from one sample, sequenced in a study of monozygotic twins with inflammatory bowel disease. Reanalyzing the 5' RACE reads, TCRdb keeps one entry per CDR3 protein, without DNA. The table for this sample gives 300,000 to 400,000 distinct CDR3 sequences. Material: blood. These receptor sequences come from a human donor with ulcerative colitis or Crohn's disease, or a healthy co-twin of an affected twin (not recorded which). CDR3s include the opening cysteine and the closing phenylalanine or tryptophan. Fields, in order: V gene, J gene, CDR3 protein.

TRBV20-1	TRBJ1-1	CSASTVSPEAFF
TRBV20-1	TRBJ2-1	CSASPPGQGYNEQFF
TRBV10-3	TRBJ2-7	CAISGGDPHNSKQYF
TRBV6-2/TRBV6-3	TRBJ2-3	CASSPPSWGSTDTQYF
TRBV6-5	TRBJ2-1	CASSSPSGGPYNEQFF
TRBV7-2	TRBJ1-1	CASSHSSPPLTAFF
TRBV18	TRBJ2-7	CASSPNLGNSVIYEQYF
TRBV5-1	TRBJ2-3	CASSLGERESTDTQYF
TRBV5-1	TRBJ2-7	CANGPPTGATSYEQYF
TRBV3-1	TRBJ1-2	CASSHAGYGYTF
TRBV20-1	TRBJ1-1	CSARGAGTGVNTEAFF
TRBV6-5	TRBJ2-1	CASSYIGEEQFF
TRBV10-3	TRBJ2-1	CAISESSNNEQFF
TRBV5-1	TRBJ2-7	CASSRTADGYEQYF
TRBV30	TRBJ2-1	CAWSPGLGMDEQFF
TRBV7-9	TRBJ1-6	CASSSYSDSPLHF
TRBV7-2	TRBJ1-2	CASSPDPGANYGYTF